These 5 T cell receptor beta chains originate from one sample sequenced in a study of blood T cell repertoires in COVID-19. The method was immunoSEQ multiplex PCR; TCRdb's version includes in-frame clones alone and lacks a portion of them. The data show 200,000 or so clones, approximately 84% seen once. The sequenced material came from peripheral blood. The receptors were gathered from a woman aged 55-70 years with acute or convalescent COVID-19.

This clone has only one observation. This chain connects TRBV5-1 to TRBJ2-3, with TRBD2 matching 7 bases. This CDR3 is 15 amino acids long. The trim removed 2 bases at V and 5 bases at J, leaving 8 bases unmatched. Germline loops: CDR1 SGHRS, CDR2 YFSETQ. The CDR3 sequence is CASSFGNSGGDTQYF. CDR3 DNA sequence: TGCGCCAGCAGCTTCGGGAACTCGGGGGGAGATACGCAGTATTTT.

The rearrangement joins TRBV6-2 or TRBV6-3 to TRBJ1-6, with D unclear. CDR1 and CDR2 (germline): MNHEY, SVGEGT. Trimming left V 6 bases short and J 5 bases short, with 14 bases between. This CDR3 region has 15 residues. The CDR3 DNA reads TGTGCCAGCAGCCCCGCGGGAATAGATAATTCACCCCTCCACTTT. Residues: CASSPAGIDNSPLHF.

This sequence joins TRBV28 and TRBJ2-7, with D hard to call. V was pared by 4 bases and J by 6 bases, with 7 bases between. CDR1 is MDHEN and CDR2 is SYDVKM in the germline V gene. There are 11 residues in the CDR3. CDR3 nucleotides: TGTGCCAGCAGTTATACTTCCGAGCAGTACTTC. It is translated as CASSYTSEQYF.

The V gene is TRBV7-3, the J gene TRBJ2-2; 13 bases are shared with TRBD2. The CDR3 loop spans 18 amino acids. J lost 5 bases, V lost 4 bases, and 10 bases had no gene match. Germline V gene sequence: CDR1 SGHTA, CDR2 FQGTGA. The CDR3 region has the DNA TGTGCCAGCAGCTCCCCTACTAGCGGGGGGGCCGTAACCGGGGAGCTGTTTTTT. This codes for CASSSPTSGGAVTGELFF.

V gene TRBV28 combines with J gene TRBJ1-2; 7 bases agree with TRBD1. The CDR3 sequence is 15 residues long. CDR1 and CDR2 (germline): MDHEN, SYDVKM. V dropped 5 bases and J dropped 5; count of bases not matched to a gene: 11. The CDR3 DNA follows: TGTGCCAGCAGTCCAGGGGACAGACTTAAGTATGGCTACACCTTC. Translated: CASSPGDRLKYGYTF.